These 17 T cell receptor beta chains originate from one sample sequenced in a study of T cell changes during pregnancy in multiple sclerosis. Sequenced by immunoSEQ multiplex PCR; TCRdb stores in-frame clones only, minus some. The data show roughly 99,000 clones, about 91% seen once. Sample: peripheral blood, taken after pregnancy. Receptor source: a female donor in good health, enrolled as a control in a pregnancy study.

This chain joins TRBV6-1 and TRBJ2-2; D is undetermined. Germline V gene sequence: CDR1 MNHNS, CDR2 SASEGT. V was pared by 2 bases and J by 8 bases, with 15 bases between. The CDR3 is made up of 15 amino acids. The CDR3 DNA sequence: TGTGCCAGCAGTGAATTGGCTTGGTCGGAGGGGGAGCTGTTTTTT. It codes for CASSELAWSEGELFF.

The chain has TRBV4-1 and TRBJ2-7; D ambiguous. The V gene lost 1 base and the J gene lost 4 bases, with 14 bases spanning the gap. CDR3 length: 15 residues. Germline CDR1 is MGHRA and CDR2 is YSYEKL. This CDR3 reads CASSQVFQIIYEQYF. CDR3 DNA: TGCGCCAGCAGCCAAGTTTTTCAGATTATTTACGAGCAGTACTTC.

This chain's CDR3 is CSVGLAWADSYNEQFF. The CDR3 bases are TGCAGCGTTGGTCTAGCGTGGGCCGACTCCTACAATGAGCAGTTCTTC. V gene TRBV29-1 combines with J gene TRBJ2-1; TRBD2 might be the D (6 bases). The length of the CDR3 is 16 residues. Trimming took off 4 bases at V and 0 bases at J, with 16 bases between the two ends. Germline CDR1 and CDR2: SQVTM and ANQGSEA.

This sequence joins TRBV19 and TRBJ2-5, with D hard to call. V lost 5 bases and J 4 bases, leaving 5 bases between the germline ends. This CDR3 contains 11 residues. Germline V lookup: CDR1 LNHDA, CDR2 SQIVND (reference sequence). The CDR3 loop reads CASSPRETQYF. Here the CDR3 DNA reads TGTGCCAGTAGTCCCCGAGAGACCCAGTACTTC.

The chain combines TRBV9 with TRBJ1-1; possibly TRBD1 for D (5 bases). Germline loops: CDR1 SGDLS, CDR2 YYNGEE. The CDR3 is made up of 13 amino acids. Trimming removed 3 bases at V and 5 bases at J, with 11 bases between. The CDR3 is CASSATVGTEAFF. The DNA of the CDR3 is TGTGCCAGCAGCGCGACAGTAGGGACTGAAGCTTTCTTT.

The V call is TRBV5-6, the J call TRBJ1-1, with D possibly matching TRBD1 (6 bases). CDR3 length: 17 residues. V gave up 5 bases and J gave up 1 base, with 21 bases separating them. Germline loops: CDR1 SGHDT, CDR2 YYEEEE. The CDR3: CASRTWGGGGQNTEAFF. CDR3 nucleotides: TGTGCCAGCAGAACTTGGGGAGGGGGGGGCCAGAACACTGAAGCTTTCTTT.

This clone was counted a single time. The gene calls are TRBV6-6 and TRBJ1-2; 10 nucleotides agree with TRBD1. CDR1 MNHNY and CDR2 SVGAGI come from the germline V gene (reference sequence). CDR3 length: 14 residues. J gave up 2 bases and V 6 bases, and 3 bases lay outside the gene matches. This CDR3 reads CASSRDRGNYGYTF. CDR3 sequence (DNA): TGTGCCAGCAGCCGGGACAGGGGAAACTATGGCTACACCTTC.

CDR3 amino acids: CASSYNELQETQYF. The CDR3 bases are TGTGCCAGCAGTTATAACGAGCTTCAAGAGACCCAGTACTTC. V gene TRBV6-5 combines with J gene TRBJ2-5; no firm D call. The germline CDR1 and CDR2 sequences are MNHEY and SVGAGI. The ends were cut back, 3 bases at V and 2 bases at J, with 10 bases in the middle. The CDR3 is made up of 14 amino acids.

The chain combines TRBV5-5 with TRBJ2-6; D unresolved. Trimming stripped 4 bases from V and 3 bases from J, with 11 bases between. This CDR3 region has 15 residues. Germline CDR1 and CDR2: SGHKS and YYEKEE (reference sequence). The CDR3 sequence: CASSKSPGGANVLTF. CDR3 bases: TGTGCCAGCAGCAAATCGCCGGGTGGGGCCAACGTCCTGACTTTC.

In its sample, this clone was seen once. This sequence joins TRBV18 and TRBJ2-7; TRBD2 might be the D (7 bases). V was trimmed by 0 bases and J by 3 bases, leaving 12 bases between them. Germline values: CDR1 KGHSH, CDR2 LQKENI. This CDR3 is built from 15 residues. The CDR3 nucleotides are TGTGCCAGCTCACCACCTACTAGGGGGGGCTACGAGCAGTACTTC. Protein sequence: CASSPPTRGGYEQYF. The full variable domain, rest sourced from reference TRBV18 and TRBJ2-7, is NAGVMQNPRHLVRRRGQEARLRCSPMKGHSHVYWYRQLPEEGLKFMVYLQKENIIDESGMPKERFSAEFPKEGPSILRIQQVVRGDSAAYFCASSPPTRGGYEQYFGPGTRLTVT.

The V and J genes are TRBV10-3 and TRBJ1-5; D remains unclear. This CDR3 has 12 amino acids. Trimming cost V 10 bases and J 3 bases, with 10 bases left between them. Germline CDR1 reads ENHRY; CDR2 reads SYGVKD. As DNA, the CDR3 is TGTGCCACCCAGGAACTCAATCAGCCCCAGCATTTT. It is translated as CATQELNQPQHF.

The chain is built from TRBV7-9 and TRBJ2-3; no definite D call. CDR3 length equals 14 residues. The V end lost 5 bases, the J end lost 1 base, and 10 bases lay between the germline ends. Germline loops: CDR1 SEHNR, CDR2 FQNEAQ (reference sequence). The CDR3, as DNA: TGTGCCAGCAGCCCCCCGGTTGGCACAGATACGCAGTATTTT. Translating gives CASSPPVGTDTQYF. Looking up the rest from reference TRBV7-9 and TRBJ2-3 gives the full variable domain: DTGVSQNPRHKITKRGQNVTFRCDPISEHNRLYWYRQTLGQGPEFLTYFQNEAQLEKSRLLSDRFSAERPKGSFSTLEIQRTEQGDSAMYLCASSPPVGTDTQYFGPGTRLTVL.

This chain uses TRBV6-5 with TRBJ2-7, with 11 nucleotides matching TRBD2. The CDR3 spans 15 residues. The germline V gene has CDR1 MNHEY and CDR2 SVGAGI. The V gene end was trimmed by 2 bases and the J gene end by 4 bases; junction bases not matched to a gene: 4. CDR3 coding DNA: TGTGCCAGCAGTTACCGACTAGCGGGATCATACGAGCAGTACTTC. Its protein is CASSYRLAGSYEQYF.

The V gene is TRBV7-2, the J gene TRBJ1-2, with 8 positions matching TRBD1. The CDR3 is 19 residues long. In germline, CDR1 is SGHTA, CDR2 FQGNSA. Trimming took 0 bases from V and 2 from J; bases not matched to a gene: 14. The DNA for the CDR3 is TGTGCCAGCAGCTTAGCGGGCGGAATGTCAGGGGGCAAGAACTATGGCTACACCTTC. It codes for CASSLAGGMSGGKNYGYTF.

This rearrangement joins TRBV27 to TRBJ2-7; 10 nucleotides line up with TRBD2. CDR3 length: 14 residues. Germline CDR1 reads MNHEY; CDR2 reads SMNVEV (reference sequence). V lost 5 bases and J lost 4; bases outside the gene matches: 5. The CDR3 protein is CASSRSSGSYEQYF. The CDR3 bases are TGTGCCAGCAGTCGGTCTAGCGGGAGTTACGAGCAGTACTTC.

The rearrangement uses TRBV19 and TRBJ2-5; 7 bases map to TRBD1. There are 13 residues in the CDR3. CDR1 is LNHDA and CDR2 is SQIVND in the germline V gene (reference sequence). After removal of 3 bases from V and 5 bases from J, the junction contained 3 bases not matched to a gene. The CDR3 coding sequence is TGTGCCAGTAGTATCAGGGACAGTGAGACCCAGTACTTC. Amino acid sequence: CASSIRDSETQYF.

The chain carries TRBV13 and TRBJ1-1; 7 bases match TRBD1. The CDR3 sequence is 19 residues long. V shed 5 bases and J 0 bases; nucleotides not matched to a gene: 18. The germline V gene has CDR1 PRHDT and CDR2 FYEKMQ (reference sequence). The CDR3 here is CASSTRGGRQGGLNTEAFF. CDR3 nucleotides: TGTGCCAGCAGCACCCGGGGGGGGAGACAGGGTGGGTTGAACACTGAAGCTTTCTTT.